This T cell receptor delta chain originates from a study of γδ T cells in repeated Plasmodium falciparum infection. Study information: Malian children with intense seasonal malaria exposure were compared with matched Australian children.

Flow sorting of PBMC yielded separate Vgamma9/Vdelta2+ and Vdelta2-negative gammadelta T cell populations for bulk repertoire analysis. This clone was seen repeatedly, ten times or more. TCRdb made new clone calls on the multiplex PCR reads using CATT. The sample lists roughly 93,000 delta-chain clones; roughly 0.98% were seen once. The CDR3 length is 21 residues. Germline loops: CDR1 TSWWSYY, CDR2 QGS. V was clipped by 3 bases and J by 0 bases, with 29 bases between them. This TCR was sampled from a pool of human donors (malaria-infected and uninfected, not separated). Sequenced: gamma-delta T cells from blood. The chain has TRDV1 and TRDJ1; D is possibly TRDD2 (5 bases). The CDR3 DNA reads as TGTGCTCTTGGGGAGCCTCGCCTTCTGGAAAGAGATTTGAGGTACACCGATAAACTCATCTTT. Translated, it gives CALGEPRLLERDLRYTDKLIF.